One T cell receptor (beta chain) is described in this entry. Its antigen is undetermined. Deletions cut 0 bases from V and 4 bases from J, with 7 bases between. Looked up from germline, CDR1 is SGDLS and CDR2 is YYNGEE. The CDR3 loop spans 13 amino acids. In the PCR, 60 Vbeta and 13 Jbeta primers were used. Here immunoSEQ multiplex PCR was the method, and the copy in TCRdb shows in-frame clones only, minus some. The sample holds about 97,000 clones, around three quarters seen once. This entry comes from a study of cytomegalovirus exposure and HLA in healthy donors. Study-wide results and caveats: A later analysis reported that several of the most significant clusters appeared to be linked to common viral pathogens, among them Epstein-Barr virus. More clonal expansion characterized HLA-associated TCR beta chains than equally common others in a later analysis. By a later analysis, the bulk of CMV-associated TCR beta chains appeared HLA-restricted. As a later analysis showed, a missense DCLRE1C variant was linked to trimming of TCR beta V- and J-genes.

The sample was PBMCs. This chain connects TRBV9 to TRBJ1-1, with D unresolved. The TCR was taken from a male donor in good health and CMV-seropositive. DNA for the CDR3: TGTGCCAGCAGCGTAGACAGTGCCACTGAAGCTTTCTTT. Encoded protein: CASSVDSATEAFF.